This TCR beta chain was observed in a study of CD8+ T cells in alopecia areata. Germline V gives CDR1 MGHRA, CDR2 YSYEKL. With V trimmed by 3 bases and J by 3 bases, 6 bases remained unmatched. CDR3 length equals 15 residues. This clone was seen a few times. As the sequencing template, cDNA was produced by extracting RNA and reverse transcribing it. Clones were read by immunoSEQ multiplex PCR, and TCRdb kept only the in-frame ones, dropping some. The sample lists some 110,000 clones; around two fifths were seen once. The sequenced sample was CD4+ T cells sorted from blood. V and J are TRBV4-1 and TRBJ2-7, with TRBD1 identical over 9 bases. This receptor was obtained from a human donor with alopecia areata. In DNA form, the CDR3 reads TGCGCCAGCAGCCAGACTGGGACAGGGATCTACGAGCAGTACTTC. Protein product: CASSQTGTGIYEQYF.